This TCR beta chain was identified during a study of OX40 agonist ivuxolimab in advanced cancers. Regarding this clone: What it recognizes is unknown.

Unmatched junction bases numbered 0, after V lost 1 base and J lost 2 bases. The CDR3 spans 13 residues. The germline V gene has CDR1 SGHRS and CDR2 YFSETQ. The method was immunoSEQ multiplex PCR; TCRdb's version includes in-frame clones alone and lacks a portion of them. The sample lists 13,000 or so clones, 67% occurring once. Study-wide points: CD4+ and CD8+ blood T cells expanded clonally by week 6 at 0.1 to 3.0 mg/kg.

The source material was CD4+ or CD8+ T cells sorted from blood, sampled in a trial of the OX40 agonist ivuxolimab. The TCR comes from an adult with an advanced solid tumor such as melanoma, head and neck, liver or kidney cancer. The chain employs TRBV5-1 and TRBJ2-7; 7 nucleotides match TRBD1. The CDR3 DNA follows: TGCGCCAGCAGCTTGACAGGGGCCTACGAGCAGTACTTC. Its protein is CASSLTGAYEQYF.